This is a list of T cell receptor beta chains from one sample in a study of shared clonotypes between healthy human individuals. Profiled with immunoSEQ multiplex PCR; TCRdb holds only in-frame clones, not every one. This table holds a few million clones, more than 85% found once. Sample: naive CD4+ T cells from PBMCs. These receptor sequences come from a man in his late teens or twenties in good health. Some clones in this sample may be carry-over from other donors' samples. The CDR3 runs from the conserved cysteine through the conserved F or W. Fields, in order: CDR3 DNA, CDR3 protein, J gene, clone size, V gene, D gene. The D gene is left open where the match is weak. Rows give clone size only sometimes, using once, few, many, or a class for an expanded clone.

DNA: TGTGCCAGCAGCTGGGTCTGGGATGGCTACACCTTC
CDR3: CASSWVWDGYTF
J: TRBJ1-2
size: -
V: TRBV7-9
D: -

DNA: TGTGCCAGCATAGAGGACCACAATGAGCAGTTCTTC
CDR3: CASIEDHNEQFF
J: TRBJ2-1
size: -
V: TRBV2
D: -

DNA: TGCGCCAGCAGCCAACCTGCCGCCGGACAGGGGAGACCTGAAGCTTTCTTT
CDR3: CASSQPAAGQGRPEAFF
J: TRBJ1-1
size: -
V: TRBV4-1
D: TRBD1

DNA: TGTGCCAGCAGTTACTCCGCGGTAGGCGCAGATACGCAGTATTTT
CDR3: CASSYSAVGADTQYF
J: TRBJ2-3
size: -
V: TRBV6-5
D: -

DNA: TGTGCCAGTAGCCCCCGCGGGACGGGATATGGCTACACCTTC
CDR3: CASSPRGTGYGYTF
J: TRBJ1-2
size: -
V: TRBV19
D: -

DNA: TGTGCCAGTAGTATTTGGGGGGGCACTGAAGCTTTCTTT
CDR3: CASSIWGGTEAFF
J: TRBJ1-1
size: -
V: TRBV19
D: -

DNA: TGCGCCAGCAGCTTAGGACAGGGAAGAATGGAGACCCAGTACTTC
CDR3: CASSLGQGRMETQYF
J: TRBJ2-5
size: -
V: TRBV5-1
D: TRBD1

DNA: TGTGCCAGCTCACCACCGGGACAGGGCCGGGAGACCCAGTACTTC
CDR3: CASSPPGQGRETQYF
J: TRBJ2-5
size: once
V: TRBV18
D: TRBD1

DNA: TGTGCCAGCAGTCTAAATCTTCAGGGGGGTGGCTACACCTTC
CDR3: CASSLNLQGGGYTF
J: TRBJ1-2
size: -
V: TRBV28
D: TRBD1

DNA: TGTGCCAGCAGTTTATACGACAGGGGCACTGAAGCTTTCTTT
CDR3: CASSLYDRGTEAFF
J: TRBJ1-1
size: -
V: TRBV28
D: TRBD1

DNA: TGTGCCAGCTCACCAGGCGGAGATCAGCCCCAGCATTTT
CDR3: CASSPGGDQPQHF
J: TRBJ1-5
size: -
V: TRBV18
D: -

DNA: TGTGCCAGCAGCCCCGGGAGGCTGAAATTTTCCAGCTCCTACAATGAGCAGTTCTTC
CDR3: CASSPGRLKFSSSYNEQFF
J: TRBJ2-1
size: -
V: TRBV9
D: TRBD2

DNA: TGTGCCAGTAGTATGAGTTTCGTCATATATTTT
CDR3: CASSMSFVIYF
J: TRBJ1-3
size: -
V: TRBV19
D: -

DNA: TGTGCCAGCAGTTACGTCGAGTCAGGGGCGGCGAATGGCTACACCTTC
CDR3: CASSYVESGAANGYTF
J: TRBJ1-2
size: -
V: TRBV27
D: -

DNA: TGTGCCAGCAGTTCCAAGAAGACTAGCGGGAAAAGGAATGAGCAGTTCTTC
CDR3: CASSSKKTSGKRNEQFF
J: TRBJ2-1
size: -
V: TRBV27
D: TRBD2

DNA: TGTGCCAGCAGACCTCCGGGACAAATTGCCGGGGAGCTGTTTTTT
CDR3: CASRPPGQIAGELFF
J: TRBJ2-2
size: -
V: TRBV6-5
D: -

DNA: TGTGCCAGCAGCCCCCCTGCCGGAGGGGGCAGGGGAAGCACTGAAGCTTTCTTT
CDR3: CASSPPAGGGRGSTEAFF
J: TRBJ1-1
size: -
V: TRBV11-1
D: TRBD1

DNA: TGCGCCAGCAGCCAAGACCCCGGGACGGATTACAATGAGCAGTTCTTC
CDR3: CASSQDPGTDYNEQFF
J: TRBJ2-1
size: -
V: TRBV4-3
D: -

DNA: TGTGCCTGGAGTGAAATGACTGTTTACTCTGGAAACACCATATATTTT
CDR3: CAWSEMTVYSGNTIYF
J: TRBJ1-3
size: once
V: TRBV30
D: -

DNA: TGTGCCGGATCAGCGGGAGGGCCCTACGAGCAGTACTTC
CDR3: CAGSAGGPYEQYF
J: TRBJ2-7
size: -
V: TRBV18
D: TRBD2

DNA: TGTGCCAGCAGCACGACAGGGGCGGGTCAGCCCCAGCATTTT
CDR3: CASSTTGAGQPQHF
J: TRBJ1-5
size: -
V: TRBV7-2
D: TRBD1

DNA: TGTGCCTGGACCGGGACTAGCGTAAGGAATGAGCAGTTCTTC
CDR3: CAWTGTSVRNEQFF
J: TRBJ2-1
size: once
V: TRBV30
D: TRBD2

DNA: TGTGCCAGCAGCCCAACCAACCGCAATCAGCCCCAGCATTTT
CDR3: CASSPTNRNQPQHF
J: TRBJ1-5
size: once
V: TRBV7-2
D: -

DNA: TGCGCCAGCAGCTTCGAGGGGGGCAGAACTGAAGCTTTCTTT
CDR3: CASSFEGGRTEAFF
J: TRBJ1-1
size: -
V: TRBV5-1
D: -

DNA: TGTGCCAGCAGCTCCCGGACAGGGGGCGTTTACGAGCAGTACTTC
CDR3: CASSSRTGGVYEQYF
J: TRBJ2-7
size: -
V: TRBV5-6
D: TRBD1

DNA: TGTGCCAGCAGTTACCTGGGAGGGGGTTTTAACAATGAGCAGTTCTTC
CDR3: CASSYLGGGFNNEQFF
J: TRBJ2-1
size: -
V: TRBV6-5
D: -

DNA: TGTGCCAGCAGTTTAAGACAGCGGGAGGGGAGAATCAATGAGCAGTTCTTC
CDR3: CASSLRQREGRINEQFF
J: TRBJ2-1
size: -
V: TRBV27
D: TRBD2

DNA: TGTGCCTGGAGTGGCCCAGGAACTAGCAATCAGCCCCAGCATTTT
CDR3: CAWSGPGTSNQPQHF
J: TRBJ1-5
size: -
V: TRBV30
D: -

DNA: TGTGCCAGCAGGGTTAGCGGGAGGGCCTATGTTGGCACAGATACGCAGTATTTT
CDR3: CASRVSGRAYVGTDTQYF
J: TRBJ2-3
size: -
V: TRBV2
D: TRBD2

DNA: TGTGCCAGCAGTCTCTCGGGGGCAGGGTCTTATGGCTACACCTTC
CDR3: CASSLSGAGSYGYTF
J: TRBJ1-2
size: -
V: TRBV27
D: -

DNA: TGTGCCAGCAGCAAGGGGGGAGGTCGGAACTATGGCTACACCTTC
CDR3: CASSKGGGRNYGYTF
J: TRBJ1-2
size: -
V: TRBV5-6
D: -

DNA: TGTGCCAGCTCACCTCCCCCCGGGGCTGGAAACACCATATATTTT
CDR3: CASSPPPGAGNTIYF
J: TRBJ1-3
size: -
V: TRBV18
D: -

DNA: TGTGCCAGCAGTGAATTTACCCGTGAGACCCAGTACTTC
CDR3: CASSEFTRETQYF
J: TRBJ2-5
size: once
V: TRBV6-1
D: -

DNA: TGTGCCAGCAGCTTTGTGACTAGGACCCCTTACAATGAGCAGTTCTTC
CDR3: CASSFVTRTPYNEQFF
J: TRBJ2-1
size: -
V: TRBV7-2
D: -

DNA: TGTGCCAGCAGCTTAGTAGTGGACGGGGAGCTGTTTTTT
CDR3: CASSLVVDGELFF
J: TRBJ2-2
size: -
V: TRBV7-9
D: -

DNA: TGTGCCAGCAGTGCCCGCCGGACTAGTAGAGAGACCCAGTACTTC
CDR3: CASSARRTSRETQYF
J: TRBJ2-5
size: -
V: TRBV2
D: TRBD2

DNA: TGTGCCACCAGCAGTAAAGCGACTGCAACTAATGAAAAACTGTTTTTT
CDR3: CATSSKATATNEKLFF
J: TRBJ1-4
size: -
V: TRBV15
D: -

DNA: TGTGCCAGTAGTATAGCGCGAGGCTTCCAAGAGACCCAGTACTTC
CDR3: CASSIARGFQETQYF
J: TRBJ2-5
size: -
V: TRBV19
D: -

DNA: TGTGCCAGCAGCCCCGGTGGTCCTGGGGCCAACGTCCTGACTTTC
CDR3: CASSPGGPGANVLTF
J: TRBJ2-6
size: -
V: TRBV7-2
D: -

DNA: TGTGCCAGCAGCTTAGTGGGACAGGGGGCGTGGGGCTACACCTTC
CDR3: CASSLVGQGAWGYTF
J: TRBJ1-2
size: -
V: TRBV7-2
D: TRBD1

DNA: TGTGCCAGCAGTTTAACAGGTTTAGGTAACTATGGCTACACCTTC
CDR3: CASSLTGLGNYGYTF
J: TRBJ1-2
size: -
V: TRBV27
D: -

DNA: TGCGCCAGCAGCTGGGGACTAGCGGGAGAAATGTACAATGAGCAGTTCTTC
CDR3: CASSWGLAGEMYNEQFF
J: TRBJ2-1
size: -
V: TRBV5-1
D: TRBD2

DNA: TGTGCCAGCAGCTTAACCGGGACGGAGGACGCTGAAGCTTTCTTT
CDR3: CASSLTGTEDAEAFF
J: TRBJ1-1
size: -
V: TRBV5-6
D: -

DNA: TGTGCCAGCAGCGAAGGGCGGGACACCGGGGAGCTGTTTTTT
CDR3: CASSEGRDTGELFF
J: TRBJ2-2
size: -
V: TRBV7-3
D: -

DNA: TGTGCCAGTAGTATCCGGCAGGGGGCTCTTCTCAATCAGCCCCAGCATTTT
CDR3: CASSIRQGALLNQPQHF
J: TRBJ1-5
size: few
V: TRBV19
D: TRBD1

DNA: TGTGCCAGCAGTGCCGCCGACAGGGCCCTCTACGAGCAGTACTTC
CDR3: CASSAADRALYEQYF
J: TRBJ2-7
size: -
V: TRBV6-5
D: TRBD1

DNA: TGTGCCAGCAGTTTATTACGAATAGACTTAAAGGCCAACATTCAGTACTTC
CDR3: CASSLLRIDLKANIQYF
J: TRBJ2-4
size: -
V: TRBV28
D: -

DNA: TGTGCCAGCAGTGCAAGGCAGGGCAATCAGCCCCAGCATTTT
CDR3: CASSARQGNQPQHF
J: TRBJ1-5
size: -
V: TRBV2
D: -

DNA: TGTGCCAGCTCACCGGCGGGGGGGCAAGATACGCAGTATTTT
CDR3: CASSPAGGQDTQYF
J: TRBJ2-3
size: -
V: TRBV18
D: TRBD2

DNA: TGTGCCAGCAGTCCCCCTGGGCCCCAGCATTTT
CDR3: CASSPPGPQHF
J: TRBJ1-5
size: -
V: TRBV28
D: -

DNA: TGCGCCAGCAGCTTGACGGGACAATTTAATGAAAAACTGTTTTTT
CDR3: CASSLTGQFNEKLFF
J: TRBJ1-4
size: -
V: TRBV5-1
D: -